The rows below give T cell receptor beta chains drawn from one sample of a study of Graves' ophthalmopathy and Graves' hyperthyroidism. TCRdb processed the multiplex PCR reads anew with MiXCR; each CDR3 protein has one entry. This sample carries hundreds of thousands of distinct CDR3 sequences, about a fifth of them seen once, and the ten largest clones take more than 5.5%. The source material was peripheral blood. The receptors originated from a woman aged 18-35 years with stable Graves' hyperthyroidism. Some clones in this sample may be carry-over from other donors' samples. Both conserved end residues are part of each CDR3. The order of the fields is J gene, V gene, CDR3 protein.

TRBJ2-2	TRBV6-2/TRBV6-3	CASRAVGVFDTGELFF
TRBJ1-1	TRBV6-5	CASSYSYRSNTEAFF
TRBJ2-7	TRBV7-9	CASSTATCEQYF
TRBJ1-2	TRBV20-1	CSVGGGYTF
TRBJ2-4	TRBV27	CASSLSGDRQHIQYF
TRBJ1-2	TRBV27	CASSPHRYYGYTF
TRBJ1-5	TRBV5-1	CASSTPQPQHF
TRBJ2-7	TRBV27	CASSSLPSGRRYEQYF
TRBJ1-3	TRBV6-1	CASSEMGGSGNTIYF
TRBJ2-7	TRBV7-9	CASSLGQSYYEQYF
TRBJ2-7	TRBV7-2	CASSHSGSYEQYF
TRBJ1-1	TRBV12-3/TRBV12-4	CASNRLNTEAFF
TRBJ2-7	TRBV11-2	CASSSQAGTRINEQYF
TRBJ2-7	TRBV6-5	CASSYSRLAGGPEGEQYF
TRBJ1-3	TRBV5-1	CASSSGTVHGNTIYF
TRBJ2-7	TRBV19	CASSKWGSPTVNYEQYF
TRBJ1-1	TRBV27	CASRRGLEVTEAFF
TRBJ2-5	TRBV5-1	CASSTVAPPETQYF
TRBJ2-7	TRBV5-1	CASSESTGGYEQYF
TRBJ1-2	TRBV6-2/TRBV6-3	CASKAGSHYGYTF
TRBJ1-1	TRBV7-3	CASSLERGSTEALF
TRBJ1-3	TRBV19	CASRGFELSGNTIYF
TRBJ2-7	TRBV20-1	CSARDGSSYEQYF
TRBJ1-1	TRBV7-9	CASSLDLGKAFF
TRBJ2-7	TRBV19	CASSALAASYEQYF
TRBJ1-5	TRBV20-1	CSAPRGGYSNQPQHF
TRBJ1-5	TRBV15	CATSRAQGLQPQHF
TRBJ1-2	TRBV28	CASRPLNPYGYTF
TRBJ2-7	TRBV12-3/TRBV12-4	CASSPAAYRGRPHEQYF
TRBJ1-1	TRBV12-3/TRBV12-4	CASSPYEGWTEAFF
TRBJ1-2	TRBV12-3/TRBV12-4	CASRPPSNYGYTF
TRBJ2-7	TRBV5-6	CASSPWTELYEQYF
TRBJ2-5	TRBV19	CASSNHLAGGETQYF
TRBJ1-2	TRBV10-3	CAISEAGDSGYTF
TRBJ1-5	TRBV30	CAWSRRGVYPQHF
TRBJ2-5	TRBV27	CASSLYFHFQETQYF
TRBJ2-5	TRBV12-3/TRBV12-4	CASSARGRQETQYF
TRBJ1-2	TRBV6-1	CASSPTGGHYGYTF
TRBJ2-7	TRBV20-1	CSARGGRAYEQYF
TRBJ2-6	TRBV9	CASSLPRGGGANVLTF
TRBJ1-5	TRBV12-3/TRBV12-4	CASSLGQGRHQPQHF
TRBJ2-5	TRBV7-7	CASSFSPRGSGRKETQYF
TRBJ2-7	TRBV28	CASSPQGLEQYF
TRBJ2-5	TRBV30	CAWRGTGTAARETQYF
TRBJ2-7	TRBV20-1	CSARDTPLAPYEQYF
TRBJ1-1	TRBV5-1	CASTLQGANTEAFF